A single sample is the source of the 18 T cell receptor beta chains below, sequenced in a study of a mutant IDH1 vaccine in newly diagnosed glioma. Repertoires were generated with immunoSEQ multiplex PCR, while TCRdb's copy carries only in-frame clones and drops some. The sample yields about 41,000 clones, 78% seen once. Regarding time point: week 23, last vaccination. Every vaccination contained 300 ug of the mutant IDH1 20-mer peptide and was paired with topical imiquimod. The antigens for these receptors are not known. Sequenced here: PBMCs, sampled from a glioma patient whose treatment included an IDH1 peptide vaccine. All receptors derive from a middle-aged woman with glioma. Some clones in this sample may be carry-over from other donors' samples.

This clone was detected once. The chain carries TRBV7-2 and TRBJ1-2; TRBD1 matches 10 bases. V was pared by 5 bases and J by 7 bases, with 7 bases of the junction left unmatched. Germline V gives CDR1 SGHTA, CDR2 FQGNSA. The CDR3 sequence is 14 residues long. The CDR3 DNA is TGTGCCAGCAGCCTAAACCGGGACAGGGGTGGCTACACCTTC. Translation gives CASSLNRDRGGYTF.

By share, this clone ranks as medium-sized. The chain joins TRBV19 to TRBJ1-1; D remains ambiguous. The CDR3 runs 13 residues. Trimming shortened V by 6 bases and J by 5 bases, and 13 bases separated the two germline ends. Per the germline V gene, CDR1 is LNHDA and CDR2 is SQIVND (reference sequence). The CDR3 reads CASRTPQWTEAFF. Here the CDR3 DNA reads TGTGCCAGTAGGACACCTCAGTGGACTGAAGCTTTCTTT.

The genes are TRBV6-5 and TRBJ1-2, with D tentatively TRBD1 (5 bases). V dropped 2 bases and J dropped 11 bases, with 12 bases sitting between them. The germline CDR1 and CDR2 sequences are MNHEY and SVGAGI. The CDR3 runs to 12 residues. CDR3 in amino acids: CASSYDGWGYTF. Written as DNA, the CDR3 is TGTGCCAGCAGTTACGACGGGTGGGGGTACACCTTC.

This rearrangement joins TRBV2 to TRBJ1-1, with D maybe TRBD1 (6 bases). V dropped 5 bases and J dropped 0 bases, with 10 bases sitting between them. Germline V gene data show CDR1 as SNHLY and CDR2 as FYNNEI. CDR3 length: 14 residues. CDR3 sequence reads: CASSPGQLNTEAFF. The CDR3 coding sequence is TGTGCCAGCAGTCCTGGACAGTTGAACACTGAAGCTTTCTTT.

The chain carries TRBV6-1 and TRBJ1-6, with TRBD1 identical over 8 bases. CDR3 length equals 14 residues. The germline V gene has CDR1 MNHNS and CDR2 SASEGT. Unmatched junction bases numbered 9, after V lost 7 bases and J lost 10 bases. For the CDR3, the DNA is TGTGCCAGCAAACCGGGACAGGCGGAATCACCCCTCCACTTT. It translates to CASKPGQAESPLHF.

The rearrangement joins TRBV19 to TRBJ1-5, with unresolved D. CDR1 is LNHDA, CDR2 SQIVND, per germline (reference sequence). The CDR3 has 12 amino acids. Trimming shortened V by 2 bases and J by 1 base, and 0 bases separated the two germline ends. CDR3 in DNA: TGTGCCAGTAGTATAAGCAATCAGCCCCAGCATTTT. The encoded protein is CASSISNQPQHF.

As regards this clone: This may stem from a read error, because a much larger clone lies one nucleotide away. The chain's CDR3 is CASSFQGATDTQYF. As DNA, the CDR3 is TGCGCCAGCAGCTTCCAGGGGGCAACAGATACGCAGTATTTT. V and J are TRBV5-1 and TRBJ2-3, with 8 bases that match TRBD1. Trimming cost V 2 bases and J 3 bases; bases outside gene matches: 2. The CDR3 has 14 amino acids. Germline CDR1 SGHRS, CDR2 YFSETQ.

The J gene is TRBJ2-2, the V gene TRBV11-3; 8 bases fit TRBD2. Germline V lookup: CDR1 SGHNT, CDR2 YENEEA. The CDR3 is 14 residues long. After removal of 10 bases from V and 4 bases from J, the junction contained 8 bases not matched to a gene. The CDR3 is CATQREISTGELFF. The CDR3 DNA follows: TGTGCCACCCAGCGGGAGATTAGCACCGGGGAGCTGTTTTTT. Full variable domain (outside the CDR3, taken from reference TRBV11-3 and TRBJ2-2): EAGVVQSPRYKIIEKKQPVAFWCNPISGHNTLYWYLQNLGQGPELLIRYENEEAVDDSQLPKDRFSAERLKGVDSTLKIQPAELGDSAVYLCATQREISTGELFFGEGSRLTVL.

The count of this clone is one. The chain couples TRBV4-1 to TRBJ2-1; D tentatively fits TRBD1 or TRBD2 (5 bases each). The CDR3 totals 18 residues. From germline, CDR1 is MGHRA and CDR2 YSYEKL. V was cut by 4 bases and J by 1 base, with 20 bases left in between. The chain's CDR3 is CASSPVDLVGRSYNEQFF. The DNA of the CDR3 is TGCGCCAGCAGCCCTGTGGATCTTGTGGGACGGTCCTACAATGAGCAGTTCTTC.

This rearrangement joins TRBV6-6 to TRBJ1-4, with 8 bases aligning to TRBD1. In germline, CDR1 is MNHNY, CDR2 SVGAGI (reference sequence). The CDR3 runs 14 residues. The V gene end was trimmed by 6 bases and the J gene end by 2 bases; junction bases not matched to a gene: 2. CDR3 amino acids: CASRGQVTNEKLFF. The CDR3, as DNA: TGTGCCAGCAGGGGACAGGTGACTAATGAAAAACTGTTTTTT.

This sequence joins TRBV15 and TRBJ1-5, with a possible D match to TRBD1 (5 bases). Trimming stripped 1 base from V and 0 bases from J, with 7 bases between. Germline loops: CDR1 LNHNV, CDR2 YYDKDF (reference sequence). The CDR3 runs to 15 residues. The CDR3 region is CATSRGGVSNQPQHF. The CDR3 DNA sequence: TGTGCCACCAGCAGAGGGGGGGTTAGCAATCAGCCCCAGCATTTT.

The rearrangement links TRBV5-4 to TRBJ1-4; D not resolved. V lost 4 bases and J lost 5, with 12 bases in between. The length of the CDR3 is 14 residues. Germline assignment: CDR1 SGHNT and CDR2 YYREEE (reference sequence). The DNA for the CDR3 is TGTGCCAGCAGCCCCGAGCCGTTAAATGAAAAACTGTTTTTT. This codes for CASSPEPLNEKLFF. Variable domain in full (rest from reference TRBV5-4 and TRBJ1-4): ETGVTQSPTHLIKTRGQQVTLRCSSQSGHNTVSWYQQALGQGPQFIFQYYREEENGRGNFPPRFSGLQFPNYSSELNVNALELDDSALYLCASSPEPLNEKLFFGSGTQLSVL.

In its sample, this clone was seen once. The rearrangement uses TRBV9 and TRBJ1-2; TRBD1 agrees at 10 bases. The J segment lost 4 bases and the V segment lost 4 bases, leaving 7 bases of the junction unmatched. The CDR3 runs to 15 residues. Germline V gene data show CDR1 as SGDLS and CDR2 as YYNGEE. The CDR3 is CASSPRTGGVYGYTF. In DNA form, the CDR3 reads TGTGCCAGCAGCCCTCGGACAGGGGGGGTCTATGGCTACACCTTC.

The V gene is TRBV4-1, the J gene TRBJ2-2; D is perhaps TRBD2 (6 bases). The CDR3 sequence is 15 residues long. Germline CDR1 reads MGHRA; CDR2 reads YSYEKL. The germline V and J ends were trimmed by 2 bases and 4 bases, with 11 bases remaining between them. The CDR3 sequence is CASSQPRRGTGELFF. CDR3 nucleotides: TGCGCCAGCAGCCAACCTCGGAGGGGCACCGGGGAGCTGTTTTTT.

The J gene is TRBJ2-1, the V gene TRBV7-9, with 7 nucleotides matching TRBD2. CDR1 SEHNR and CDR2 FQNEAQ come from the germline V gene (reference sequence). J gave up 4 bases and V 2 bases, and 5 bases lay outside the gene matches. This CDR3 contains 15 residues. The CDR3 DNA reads TGTGCCAGCAGCTTACGGCCTAGCGGATACAATGAGCAGTTCTTC. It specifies CASSLRPSGYNEQFF.

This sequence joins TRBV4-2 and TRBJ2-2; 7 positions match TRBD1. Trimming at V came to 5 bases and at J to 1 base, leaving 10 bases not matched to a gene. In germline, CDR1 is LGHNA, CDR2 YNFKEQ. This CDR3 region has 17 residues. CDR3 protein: CASSASTWDRNTGELFF. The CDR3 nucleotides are TGTGCCAGCAGCGCAAGTACCTGGGACAGGAACACCGGGGAGCTGTTTTTT.

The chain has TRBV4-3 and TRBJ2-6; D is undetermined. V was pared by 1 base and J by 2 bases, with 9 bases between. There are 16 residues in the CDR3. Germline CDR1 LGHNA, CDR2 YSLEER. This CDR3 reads CASSQAGPAGANVLTF. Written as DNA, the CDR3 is TGCGCCAGCAGCCAAGCCGGACCTGCTGGGGCCAACGTCCTGACTTTC.

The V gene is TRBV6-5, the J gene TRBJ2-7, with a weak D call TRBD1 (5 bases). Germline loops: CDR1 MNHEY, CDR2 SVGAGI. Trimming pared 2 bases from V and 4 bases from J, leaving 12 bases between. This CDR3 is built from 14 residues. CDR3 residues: CASSYNGAGYEQYF. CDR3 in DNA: TGTGCCAGCAGTTACAATGGGGCTGGGTACGAGCAGTACTTC.